One sample yielded the 29 T cell receptor beta chains listed below, sequenced in a study of CD8 T cells in ankylosing spondylitis. Each CDR3 protein gets one entry after TCRdb re-called the 5' RACE reads with MiXCR. The table has under 150,000 distinct CDR3 sequences, 17% seen once; the top ten hold 33%. Study observations and caveats: Within ankylosing spondylitis blood, a TCR beta motif made up of eight highly homologous variants appeared to be characteristic.

Their target antigens are unknown. Sequences were obtained from blood, either unsorted or a sorted T cell fraction (not recorded which). The receptors shown here come from a male donor with ankylosing spondylitis.

The chain is built from TRBV5-6 and TRBJ1-2, with D possibly TRBD1 on 5 matching bases. The CDR3 is made up of 14 amino acids. Germline CDR1 SGHDT, CDR2 YYEEEE. The V end was cut by 0 bases, the J end by 8 bases, with 14 bases between. The CDR3 DNA sequence: TGTGCCAGCAGCTTGGAGGCCACAGGAAAAGGCTACACCTTC. Translated: CASSLEATGKGYTF.

This clonotype was picked up a small number of times. The chain employs TRBV12-3 or TRBV12-4 and TRBJ2-1, with 11 bases lining up with TRBD2. CDR3 length: 14 residues. V shed 7 bases, J shed 6 bases, and the junction held 5 bases outside the gene matches. CDR3 in DNA: TGTGCCAGCATAGGACTAGCGGGTGGCAATGAGCAGTTCTTC. It encodes CASIGLAGGNEQFF.

The CDR3 region has the DNA TGCGCCAGCAGCTTGCGACTAGCGGCCGCCCACGAGCAGTACTTC. Its protein product is CASSLRLAAAHEQYF. The chain couples TRBV5-1 to TRBJ2-7, with 9 bases matching TRBD2. The CDR3 has 15 amino acids. V trimming: 1 base; J trimming: 5 bases; junction bases outside the gene matches: 7. The germline CDR1 and CDR2 sequences are SGHRS and YFSETQ.

This clonotype appeared a few times. The rearrangement joins TRBV27 to TRBJ2-5; 13 bases are a match to TRBD2. Germline CDR1 MNHEY, CDR2 SMNVEV (reference sequence). The trim removed 7 bases at V and 3 bases at J, leaving 5 bases unmatched. This CDR3 has 15 residues. CDR3 in DNA: TGTGCCAGCACCCCGGGGACTAGCGGGAAAGAGACCCAGTACTTC. It is translated as CASTPGTSGKETQYF.

The rearrangement uses TRBV6-1 and TRBJ2-7, with 8 bases aligning to TRBD1. Germline V gene sequence: CDR1 MNHNS, CDR2 SASEGT. The CDR3 extends over 17 amino acids. J lost 5 bases, V lost 6 bases, and 18 bases had no gene match. The CDR3 coding sequence is TGTGCCAGCAGACTAAAAGGACAGGGTTTTTCTCTGGACGAGCAGTACTTC. It specifies CASRLKGQGFSLDEQYF.

In this sample, this clonotype turned up a few times. The chain couples TRBV27 to TRBJ2-7; TRBD2 agrees at 7 bases. The CDR3 runs 13 residues. Germline CDR1 reads MNHEY; CDR2 reads SMNVEV (reference sequence). V trimming: 2 bases; J trimming: 6 bases; junction bases outside the gene matches: 4. CDR3 DNA: TGTGCCAGCAGTTTACGCGGGAGTACCGAGCAGTACTTC. Amino acid sequence: CASSLRGSTEQYF.

This clonotype was observed many times. This sequence joins TRBV12-3 or TRBV12-4 and TRBJ2-1; D not certain. Trimming cost V 1 base and J 8 bases, with 3 bases left between them. The CDR3 spans 11 residues. The DNA of the CDR3 is TGTGCCAGCAGTTTAGGCTATGAGCAGTTCTTC. Amino acids: CASSLGYEQFF.

This clonotype was detected a few times. The chain has TRBV9 and TRBJ2-7; no clear D gene. The CDR3 spans 13 residues. Trimming cost V 4 bases and J 1 base, with 9 bases left between them. The germline gives CDR1 SGDLS, CDR2 YYNGEE. The CDR3 nucleotides are TGTGCCAGCAGCCCCTGGGGTTCCTACGAGCAGTACTTC. It encodes CASSPWGSYEQYF.

This rearrangement joins TRBV9 to TRBJ1-1; D might be TRBD1 (6 bases). The CDR3 is 15 residues long. CDR1 is SGDLS and CDR2 is YYNGEE in the germline V gene. V was trimmed by 5 bases and J by 3 bases, leaving 17 bases between them. This CDR3 is CASSVLQGRDTEAFF. The CDR3 DNA follows: TGTGCCAGCAGTGTACTACAGGGCCGGGACACTGAAGCTTTCTTT.

This clonotype occurred a few times. CDR3 sequence: CASSMIRGPPPYNEQFF. CDR3 bases: TGTGCCAGTAGTATGATCAGGGGGCCACCCCCTTACAATGAGCAGTTCTTC. The chain couples TRBV19 to TRBJ2-1; TRBD1 matches at 8 bases. CDR1 and CDR2 (germline): LNHDA, SQIVND (reference sequence). V gave up 3 bases and J gave up 4 bases; unmatched junction bases: 11. This CDR3 is built from 17 residues.

The gene calls are TRBV29-1 and TRBJ2-7, with no clear D. CDR1 and CDR2 from the germline V gene are SQVTM and ANQGSEA. Trimming shortened V by 2 bases and J by 5 bases, and 7 bases separated the two germline ends. CDR3 length: 11 residues. CDR3 in DNA: TGCAGCGTTGAAACCCTGCACGAGCAGTACTTC. Translated, it gives CSVETLHEQYF.

This clonotype was counted only a few times. The chain recombines TRBV19 with TRBJ2-1, with TRBD2 identical over 14 bases. J lost 8 bases, V lost 3 bases, and 18 bases had no gene match. The length of the CDR3 is 20 residues. Germline CDR1 is LNHDA and CDR2 is SQIVND (reference sequence). CDR3 sequence: CASSMIPPGRGLAGAYEQFF. DNA for the CDR3: TGTGCCAGTAGTATGATACCACCGGGACGGGGACTAGCGGGAGCTTATGAGCAGTTCTTC.

The rearrangement links TRBV28 to TRBJ2-3; tentatively, D is TRBD2 (6 bases). Trimming stripped 4 bases from V and 7 bases from J, with 12 bases between. This CDR3 is built from 13 residues. The germline V gene encodes CDR1 MDHEN and CDR2 SYDVKM. Written as DNA, the CDR3 is TGTGCCAGCAGTTACCAGGAGGGAAATACGCAGTATTTT. It is translated as CASSYQEGNTQYF.

This clonotype was seen a few times. The chain is built from TRBV19 and TRBJ1-5; 8 bases fit TRBD1. The CDR3 length is 16 residues. CDR1 is LNHDA and CDR2 is SQIVND in the germline V gene (reference sequence). V lost 4 bases and J lost 2; bases outside the gene matches: 7. Written as DNA, the CDR3 is TGTGCCAGTAGTACCAGGGGGCGAGAGGGCAATCAGCCCCAGCATTTT. Its translation: CASSTRGREGNQPQHF.

The chain carries TRBV5-8 and TRBJ2-1; the match to TRBD2 covers 10 bases. V shed 1 base, J shed 7 bases, and the junction held 8 bases outside the gene matches. The CDR3 is 16 amino acids. Germline CDR1 SGHTS, CDR2 YDEGEE. The CDR3 loop reads CASSLFGLAGENEQFF. The CDR3 nucleotides read TGTGCCAGCAGCTTGTTTGGGCTAGCGGGAGAAAATGAGCAGTTCTTC.

This clonotype was counted only a few times. The chain combines TRBV28 with TRBJ2-7, with 7 nucleotides matching TRBD1. This CDR3 comprises 13 residues. In germline, CDR1 is MDHEN, CDR2 SYDVKM. The V segment lost 5 bases and the J segment 3 bases; nucleotides outside the gene matches: 4. The CDR3 region has the DNA TGTGCCAGCAGTCGGGACAGCGACTACGAGCAGTACTTC. It yields the protein CASSRDSDYEQYF.

This clonotype occurred many times. CDR3 loop: CSVELSDTASYEQYF. DNA of the CDR3: TGCAGCGTTGAACTTAGCGATACCGCCTCCTACGAGCAGTACTTC. The gene calls are TRBV29-1 and TRBJ2-7; a weak D match, TRBD2 (5 bases). This CDR3 has 15 amino acids. V was pared by 2 bases and J by 0 bases, with 14 bases between. CDR1 and CDR2 from the germline V gene are SQVTM and ANQGSEA.

This chain links TRBV28 with TRBJ1-1, with D perhaps matching TRBD1 (6 bases). The germline gives CDR1 MDHEN, CDR2 SYDVKM. This CDR3 contains 12 residues. The V and J ends lost 4 bases and 9 bases respectively, with 12 bases between them. CDR3 region: CASSSTGTKAFF. CDR3 bases: TGTGCCAGCAGTTCGACAGGTACTAAAGCTTTCTTT.

This chain joins TRBV5-1 and TRBJ1-2; D ambiguous. This CDR3 spans 12 amino acids. V was cut by 3 bases and J by 4 bases, with 7 bases left in between. Per the germline V gene, CDR1 is SGHRS and CDR2 is YFSETQ. CDR3 amino acids: CASSSDAYGYTF. CDR3 nucleotides: TGCGCCAGCAGCTCGGACGCCTATGGCTACACCTTC.

Only a few counts were recorded for this clonotype. This chain connects TRBV9 to TRBJ2-7; unclear D gene. There are 13 residues in the CDR3. V was trimmed by 0 bases and J by 3 bases, leaving 7 bases between them. Germline-derived CDR1 and CDR2 are SGDLS and YYNGEE. The DNA for the CDR3 is TGTGCCAGCAGCGTAGAGGGCAACTACGAGCAGTACTTC. It codes for CASSVEGNYEQYF.

The sample holds many counts of this clonotype. Here the CDR3 reads CASSRQGTGRQPQHF. The CDR3, as DNA: TGTGCCAGCAGCCGTCAGGGGACAGGGAGACAGCCCCAGCATTTT. The rearrangement joins TRBV7-2 to TRBJ1-5; TRBD1 agrees at 9 bases. The length of the CDR3 is 15 residues. Germline V gene data show CDR1 as SGHTA and CDR2 as FQGNSA. The junction had 9 bases not matched to a gene; V was cut back by 5 bases and J by 7 bases. Based on the CDR3 plus reference TRBV7-2 and TRBJ1-5, the full variable domain is GAGVSQSPSNKVTEKGKDVELRCDPISGHTALYWYRQSLGQGLEFLIYFQGNSAPDKSGLPSDRFSAERTGGSVSTLTIQRTQQEDSAVYLCASSRQGTGRQPQHFGDGTRLSIL.

This clonotype was recorded a few times. The rearrangement uses TRBV7-9 and TRBJ2-7; no clear D gene. The CDR3 sequence is 13 residues long. Looked up from germline, CDR1 is SEHNR and CDR2 is FQNEAQ (reference sequence). Trimming took 2 bases from V and 5 from J, leaving 10 bases between them. The CDR3 region has the DNA TGTGCCAGCAGCTTAATCCCCCAGGACGAGCAGTACTTC. It codes for CASSLIPQDEQYF. Together with reference TRBV7-9 and TRBJ2-7, the CDR3 gives the full variable domain: DTGVSQNPRHKITKRGQNVTFRCDPISEHNRLYWYRQTLGQGPEFLTYFQNEAQLEKSRLLSDRFSAERPKGSFSTLEIQRTEQGDSAMYLCASSLIPQDEQYFGPGTRLTVT.

This sequence joins TRBV28 and TRBJ2-7; no definite D call. This CDR3 contains 16 residues. Germline values: CDR1 MDHEN, CDR2 SYDVKM. V was clipped by 7 bases and J by 0 bases, with 19 bases between them. The DNA for the CDR3 is TGTGCCAGCATCCGACGCCGACACAACCCCTCCTACGAGCAGTACTTC. Translated, it gives CASIRRRHNPSYEQYF.

The genes are TRBV21-1 and TRBJ2-4; TRBD1, the table's D call, was not compared with the DNA. TRBV21-1 is classified as a pseudogene. The length of the CDR3 is 15 residues. The CDR3 region is CASSKEVGGENIQYF. The CDR3 DNA reads as TGTGCCAGCAGCAAAGAGGTTGGGGGGGAAAACATTCAGTACTTC.

The V call is TRBV4-1, the J call TRBJ2-7, with D unclear. V lost 2 bases and J 2 bases, leaving 7 bases between the germline ends. Germline V gene lookup returns CDR1 MGHRA and CDR2 YSYEKL. This CDR3 region has 13 residues. The CDR3 DNA reads as TGCGCCAGCAGCCAAACCAAAGCCTACGAGCAGTACTTC. This encodes CASSQTKAYEQYF.

This clonotype turned up a few times. V usage is TRBV7-2 and J usage is TRBJ2-3; the D gene is possibly TRBD2 (6 bases). The CDR3 runs 17 residues. V lost 7 bases, J lost 1 base, and 21 bases lay in between. Germline assignment: CDR1 SGHTA and CDR2 FQGNSA. CDR3 coding DNA: TGTGCCAGCACCCACCCTCTCCGGGGACTCGGCACAGATACGCAGTATTTT. It encodes CASTHPLRGLGTDTQYF.

This clonotype came up a few times. The chain recombines TRBV12-3 or TRBV12-4 with TRBJ2-1; 7 bases match TRBD2. Losses at the gene ends were 6 bases for V and 7 bases for J; bases not matched to a gene: 15. The CDR3 has 16 residues. Here the CDR3 reads CASSPWGEGTANEQFF. The CDR3 nucleotides read TGTGCCAGCAGCCCGTGGGGGGAGGGGACGGCGAATGAGCAGTTCTTC.

The chain has TRBV6-1 and TRBJ2-7; 7 bases match TRBD2. CDR3 length: 15 residues. Germline V gives CDR1 MNHNS, CDR2 SASEGT. The V and J ends lost 6 bases and 5 bases, in that order; junction bases with no gene match: 13. The CDR3 DNA follows: TGTGCCAGCAGCGGGATTGCGGGAGTCCCCCACGAGCAGTACTTC. It yields the protein CASSGIAGVPHEQYF.

The CDR3 protein is CASSLLQEMNTEAFF. The CDR3 coding sequence is TGTGCCAGCAGCTTATTACAGGAGATGAACACTGAAGCTTTCTTT. The chain links TRBV11-2 to TRBJ1-1; tentatively, D is TRBD1 (5 bases). The length of the CDR3 is 15 residues. V lost 2 bases, J lost 0 bases, and 10 bases lay in between. The V gene's germline CDR1 is SGHAT and CDR2 FQNNGV. Using reference TRBV11-2 and TRBJ1-1 for the parts outside the CDR3, the full variable domain is EAGVAQSPRYKIIEKRQSVAFWCNPISGHATLYWYQQILGQGPKLLIQFQNNGVVDDSQLPKDRFSAERLKGVDSTLKIQPAKLEDSAVYLCASSLLQEMNTEAFFGQGTRLTVV.